This T cell receptor (beta chain) was sequenced for a study of CD8 T cells in ankylosing spondylitis. For TCR beta, libraries came from quantitative 5'-RACE with molecular barcodes. MiXCR, applied by TCRdb to the 5' RACE reads, yields one record per CDR3 protein. The sample lists fewer than 550,000 distinct CDR3 sequences, under 5.5% occurring once. This clonotype has a count of ten or more. Its antigen remains unidentified. This CDR3 is built from 14 residues. V was pared by 5 bases and J by 7 bases, with 20 bases between. CDR1 and CDR2 (germline): DFQATT, SNEGSKA (reference sequence). Study-level results: Eight highly homologous variants formed a TCR beta motif that appeared characteristic of ankylosing spondylitis blood. As reported, disease-linked clones showed significant enrichment in matched ankylosing spondylitis synovial fluid. As for the disease-linked clones, they showed a CD8+ phenotype and occurred at relatively low frequencies in peripheral blood.

The rearrangement links TRBV20-1 to TRBJ1-1; a weak D match, TRBD1 (6 bases). Material for sequencing was blood, either unsorted or a sorted T cell fraction (not recorded which). The receptor was derived from a male donor with ankylosing spondylitis. CDR3 DNA: TGCAGTGCTGGCAAAGGGGGAAACTTAGGTGAAGCTTTCTTT. Translation gives CSAGKGGNLGEAFF.